What follows is one T cell receptor (beta chain) and its context. Its specificity is unknown. Germline V gene data show CDR1 as MGHRA and CDR2 as YSYEKL. Trimming took 8 bases from V and 5 from J; bases not matched to a gene: 8. This CDR3 has 14 amino acids. Generated by immunoSEQ multiplex PCR, the TCRdb table keeps only in-frame clones and is missing some. The sample lists about 2,100,000 clones, roughly 91% occurring once. The sample belongs to a study of shared clonotypes between healthy human individuals. The study, taken as a whole, reports: The study found lower generation probabilities in non-shared clonotypes than in those shared by all four donors.

CD45RO-negative, CCR7-positively selected cells formed the naive CD8 fraction, excluding terminally differentiated effector memory CD45RA+ cells. The donors, healthy adults who were HIV-negative, had experienced no recent acute infections or vaccinations. The chain has TRBV4-1 and TRBJ1-2, with TRBD1 matching 10 bases. The origin of this receptor is a man aged 18 to 29 in good health. Some clones in this sample may be carry-over from other donors' samples. The sample taken for sequencing was naive CD8+ T cells from PBMCs. The CDR3 sequence is CASRGTGVKYGYTF. The CDR3 coding sequence is TGCGCCAGCCGAGGGACAGGGGTTAAGTATGGCTACACCTTC.